This T cell receptor beta chain stems from a study of control samples from healthy donors and cancer patients. CDR3 length: 15 amino acids. CDR1 is ENHRY and CDR2 is SYGVKD in the germline V gene. Unmatched junction bases numbered 6, after V lost 0 bases and J lost 7 bases. Generated by immunoSEQ multiplex PCR, the TCRdb table keeps only in-frame clones and is missing some. The data show 90,000 to 130,000 clones, around 80% seen once. The chain uses TRBV10-3 and TRBJ1-1, with 9 bases fitting TRBD1. The sample taken for sequencing was blood. The receptor was isolated from a man between 18 and 35 years old in good health. CDR3 sequence: CAISESPGQGIEAFF. CDR3 DNA sequence: TGTGCCATCAGTGAGTCTCCGGGACAGGGTATTGAAGCTTTCTTT.